The 27 T cell receptor beta chains reported below all come from one sample, sequenced in a study of T-cell reconstitution after alpha-beta-depleted transplantation in children. Molecular barcoding with unique molecular identifiers was used for the TCRbeta library. TCRdb re-called the PCR reads through MiXCR, storing one row per CDR3 protein. The sample records hundreds of thousands of distinct CDR3 sequences, 16% being singletons. Source: PBMCs, mostly from graft donor cells, taken 360 days after TCRalphabeta/CD19-depleted stem cell transplant. The receptors originated from a male patient between 2 and 15 years old who had a stem cell transplant for acute lymphoblastic leukemia, so the T cells may come from the graft donor.

The J gene is TRBJ1-4, the V gene TRBV20-1; 7 bases map to TRBD1. V shed 6 bases and J 4 bases; nucleotides not matched to a gene: 5. The CDR3 covers 13 residues. Germline lookup yields CDR1 DFQATT and CDR2 SNEGSKA (reference sequence). Written as DNA, the CDR3 is TGCAGTGCCCCGACAGGGTATAATGAAAAACTGTTTTTT. This gives the protein CSAPTGYNEKLFF.

The DNA of the CDR3 is TGTGCCAGCAGTTTATCGACTAGCGGGAGCAGCACAGATACGCAGTATTTT. Translation gives CASSLSTSGSSTDTQYF. This sequence joins TRBV27 and TRBJ2-3, with 12 bases matching TRBD2. CDR1 MNHEY and CDR2 SMNVEV come from the germline V gene (reference sequence). With 0 bases clipped from V and 0 bases from J, the junction kept 1 base outside the gene matches. This CDR3 has 17 residues.

This rearrangement joins TRBV28 to TRBJ2-7; TRBD2 is a possible D gene (7 bases). V was trimmed by 6 bases and J by 0 bases, leaving 18 bases between them. CDR1 and CDR2 from the germline V gene are MDHEN and SYDVKM. This CDR3 is 16 amino acids long. Here the CDR3 reads CASSALRGRASYEQYF. The CDR3, as DNA: TGTGCCAGCAGCGCGCTTAGGGGGAGGGCCTCCTACGAGCAGTACTTC.

The genes are TRBV4-1 and TRBJ2-1; 7 bases are a match to TRBD2. Germline V CDR1 and CDR2: MGHRA, YSYEKL. V shed 4 bases, J shed 0 bases, and the junction held 18 bases outside the gene matches. This CDR3 is 20 amino acids long. The CDR3 region has the DNA TGCGCCAGCAGCCGAGTCCCCCTAAGTGGGGCTAGCGGCTCCTACAATGAGCAGTTCTTC. It codes for CASSRVPLSGASGSYNEQFF.

This clonotype has just a few counts. The rearrangement uses TRBV14 and TRBJ2-2; D may be TRBD1 (6 bases). This CDR3 is 16 amino acids long. Trimming pared 4 bases from V and 0 bases from J, leaving 12 bases between. Germline CDR1 and CDR2: SGHDN and FVKESK. The CDR3 spells CASSPLTGPNTGELFF. DNA for the CDR3: TGTGCCAGCAGCCCGCTGACAGGACCGAACACCGGGGAGCTGTTTTTT.

CDR3 sequence: CASSGRTASGDEQYF. In DNA, the CDR3 is TGTGCCAGCAGCGGCCGGACGGCTTCGGGGGACGAGCAGTACTTC. V is TRBV3-1 and J is TRBJ2-7, with D possibly matching TRBD2 (6 bases). CDR1 is LGHDT, CDR2 YNNKEL, per germline (reference sequence). The length of the CDR3 is 15 residues. V was shortened by 5 bases and J by 5 bases, with 19 bases between the two germline ends.

This clonotype was recorded many times. The chain is built from TRBV3-1 and TRBJ2-5; D is undetermined. This CDR3 has 12 amino acids. Trimming cost V 6 bases and J 1 base, with 6 bases left between them. CDR1 is LGHDT and CDR2 is YNNKEL in the germline V gene (reference sequence). CDR3 protein: CASRHIQETQYF. DNA of the CDR3: TGTGCCAGCAGACATATCCAAGAGACCCAGTACTTC.

The chain links TRBV12-3 or TRBV12-4 to TRBJ2-3; D gene unclear. CDR3 length equals 14 residues. V lost 6 bases, J lost 1 base, and 11 bases lay in between. CDR3 DNA: TGTGCCAGCAGCCAGATCGTCCGCACAGATACGCAGTATTTT. Protein sequence: CASSQIVRTDTQYF.

V gene TRBV9 combines with J gene TRBJ2-1; D is unclear. V gave up 7 bases and J gave up 6 bases, with 14 bases separating them. Germline V lookup: CDR1 SGDLS, CDR2 YYNGEE. The CDR3 extends over 13 amino acids. The CDR3 DNA is TGTGCCAGCTCGAGAGGCGGCCTCAATGAGCAGTTCTTC. It is translated as CASSRGGLNEQFF.

The rearrangement links TRBV18 to TRBJ2-7, with TRBD2 matching 7 bases. The CDR3 has 18 residues. V lost 5 bases and J lost 7; bases outside the gene matches: 23. Germline lookup yields CDR1 KGHSH and CDR2 LQKENI. Written as DNA, the CDR3 is TGTGCCAGCTCAAAGGGTTGGTCAGGCGGGACTACTCTTGAGGAGCAGTACTTC. Its translation: CASSKGWSGGTTLEEQYF.

The rearrangement joins TRBV7-2 to TRBJ2-7; 7 bases fit TRBD2. This CDR3 region has 14 residues. V trimming: 5 bases; J trimming: 0 bases; junction bases outside the gene matches: 4. CDR1 is SGHTA, CDR2 FQGNSA, per germline. CDR3 in amino acids: CASSPLADSYEQYF. DNA for the CDR3: TGTGCCAGCAGCCCGCTAGCGGACTCCTACGAGCAGTACTTC.

V usage is TRBV20-1 and J usage is TRBJ2-5; TRBD1 is a possible D gene (6 bases). The V end was cut by 5 bases, the J end by 4 bases, with 11 bases between. The CDR3 runs to 12 residues. Germline CDR1 DFQATT, CDR2 SNEGSKA (reference sequence). The CDR3 DNA reads as TGCAGTGCTTACAGGGTGGGAGAGACCCAGTACTTC. Residues: CSAYRVGETQYF.

This clonotype was picked up many times. This rearrangement joins TRBV5-5 to TRBJ2-7, with 8 bases lining up with TRBD2. The germline V gene encodes CDR1 SGHKS and CDR2 YYEKEE (reference sequence). This CDR3 is 15 amino acids long. J lost 2 bases, V lost 0 bases, and 4 bases had no gene match. The DNA of the CDR3 is TGTGCCAGCAGCTTGGGACTAGCGTCCCCCTACGAGCAGTACTTC. This encodes CASSLGLASPYEQYF. Drawing the rest from reference TRBV5-5 and TRBJ2-7, the complete variable domain is DAGVTQSPTHLIKTRGQQVTLRCSPISGHKSVSWYQQVLGQGPQFIFQYYEKEERGRGNFPDRFSARQFPNYSSELNVNALLLGDSALYLCASSLGLASPYEQYFGPGTRLTVT.

J is TRBJ2-1 and V is TRBV7-9; tentative D call: TRBD1 (5 bases). This CDR3 contains 13 residues. Trimming cost V 4 bases and J 9 bases, with 13 bases left between them. Germline lookup yields CDR1 SEHNR and CDR2 FQNEAQ (reference sequence). CDR3 sequence (DNA): TGTGCCAGCAGCTACACAGGTTTTGCTGAGCAGTTCTTC. Its translation: CASSYTGFAEQFF.

This clonotype was seen many times. This sequence joins TRBV24-1 and TRBJ2-3; 10 nucleotides match TRBD2. V shed 3 bases and J 1 base; nucleotides not matched to a gene: 3. The CDR3 spans 16 residues. The germline V gene has CDR1 KGHDR and CDR2 SFDVKD. The CDR3 nucleotides read TGTGCCACCAGTGATCCCGGGACTAGCGGCACAGATACGCAGTATTTT. This sequence encodes CATSDPGTSGTDTQYF.

The chain couples TRBV9 to TRBJ2-1, with 10 bases aligning to TRBD2. V dropped 3 bases and J dropped 10; count of bases not matched to a gene: 10. CDR1 is SGDLS, CDR2 YYNGEE, per germline. The CDR3 contains 15 residues. The CDR3 protein is CASSASGSGLGEQFF. CDR3 sequence (DNA): TGTGCCAGCAGCGCTAGCGGGAGCGGGTTAGGGGAGCAGTTCTTC.

The chain recombines TRBV12-3 or TRBV12-4 with TRBJ1-2; D is unresolved. The CDR3 has 14 amino acids. Trimming stripped 8 bases from V and 3 bases from J, with 16 bases between. The CDR3 DNA is TGTGCCAGCGCTCCCCCTCCCCACTACTATGGCTACACCTTC. It yields the protein CASAPPPHYYGYTF.

The chain couples TRBV4-3 to TRBJ2-7; 8 bases line up with TRBD1. V lost 2 bases, J lost 4 bases, and 1 base stayed unmatched. The germline V gene has CDR1 LGHNA and CDR2 YSLEER. The CDR3 runs 13 residues. The CDR3 DNA follows: TGCGCCAGCAGCCAAAACAGGGGGTACGAGCAGTACTTC. This codes for CASSQNRGYEQYF.

This clonotype was counted only a few times. The chain has TRBV11-2 and TRBJ2-1; D is perhaps TRBD1 or TRBD2 (5 bases each). The germline V gene has CDR1 SGHAT and CDR2 FQNNGV. The CDR3 loop spans 17 amino acids. Trimming pared 4 bases from V and 1 base from J, leaving 17 bases between. The CDR3 nucleotides read TGTGCCAGCAGCTCCCTTGATGGGACCTATTCCTACAATGAGCAGTTCTTC. Its protein product is CASSSLDGTYSYNEQFF.

CDR3 residues: CASPRDSGSQETQYF. The CDR3 nucleotides read TGTGCCAGCCCCAGGGACAGCGGGTCCCAAGAGACCCAGTACTTC. The V and J genes are TRBV27 and TRBJ2-5; D is possibly TRBD1 (7 bases). V gave up 8 bases and J gave up 1 base, with 17 bases separating them. CDR1 and CDR2 (germline): MNHEY, SMNVEV (reference sequence). This CDR3 has 15 amino acids.

This clonotype was recorded at least ten times. V gene TRBV19 combines with J gene TRBJ2-7; 7 bases match TRBD1. Germline V gene lookup returns CDR1 LNHDA and CDR2 SQIVND (reference sequence). The CDR3 totals 15 residues. With V trimmed by 4 bases and J by 2 bases, 8 bases remained unmatched. CDR3 DNA: TGTGCCAGTAGTACCGCCGGGACAGCAACCTACGAGCAGTACTTC. This sequence encodes CASSTAGTATYEQYF.

V usage is TRBV12-3 or TRBV12-4 and J usage is TRBJ2-1; unclear D gene. The V end lost 7 bases, the J end lost 1 base, and 14 bases lay between the germline ends. The CDR3 consists of 15 residues. The CDR3 reads CASTLIRRSYNEQFF. In DNA form, the CDR3 reads TGTGCCAGCACTCTCATAAGGCGTTCCTACAATGAGCAGTTCTTC.

The DNA of the CDR3 is TGTGCCAGCAGCTCTCCCGGGGCGGGTAAGGGCTACGAGCAGTACTTC. Its translation: CASSSPGAGKGYEQYF. The chain is built from TRBV7-9 and TRBJ2-7; D may match TRBD1 or TRBD2 (5 bases each). Germline CDR1 and CDR2: SEHNR and FQNEAQ (reference sequence). This CDR3 contains 16 residues. Between the trimmed V and J ends, which lost 4 bases and 3 bases, there was a span of 19 bases.

This clonotype was recorded only once. The rearrangement joins TRBV4-2 to TRBJ2-3; D is unclear. The CDR3 has 13 amino acids. Germline values: CDR1 LGHNA, CDR2 YNFKEQ. Trimming shortened V by 4 bases and J by 8 bases, and 13 bases separated the two germline ends. The CDR3 DNA reads TGTGCCAGCAGCCCCGGCCCCCGCTGTACGCAGTATTTT. This gives the protein CASSPGPRCTQYF.

The chain uses TRBV12-3 or TRBV12-4 and TRBJ2-7, with D maybe TRBD1 (5 bases). The CDR3 contains 17 residues. V lost 4 bases and J 4 bases, leaving 23 bases between the germline ends. CDR3 residues: CASSSVLLSRTLYEQYF. The CDR3 region has the DNA TGTGCCAGCAGTTCCGTCCTCCTCTCTAGGACACTATACGAGCAGTACTTC.

This clonotype was seen at least ten times. The rearrangement uses TRBV5-1 and TRBJ2-1, with D possibly being TRBD2 (5 bases). V lost 2 bases, J lost 2 bases, and 11 bases lay in between. In germline, CDR1 is SGHRS, CDR2 YFSETQ. This CDR3 spans 15 amino acids. CDR3 in DNA: TGCGCCAGCAGCTTCCTAGCTGGGACCTACAATGAGCAGTTCTTC. Its protein is CASSFLAGTYNEQFF.

CDR3 sequence (DNA): TGTGCCAGCAGTTCCCGTCGCAAGGGGAGGGTCACAAATTCACCCCTCCACTTT. Protein sequence: CASSSRRKGRVTNSPLHF. The rearrangement uses TRBV28 and TRBJ1-6; possibly TRBD1 for D (5 bases). Deletions cut 4 bases from V and 7 bases from J, with 23 bases between. The CDR3 contains 18 residues. CDR1 and CDR2 (germline): MDHEN, SYDVKM.